This TCR beta chain was identified in a study of Ad26.COV2.S vaccination and SARS-CoV-2 variants. TCRdb's table, derived via immunoSEQ multiplex PCR, lists solely in-frame clones and lacks some. This table holds around 370,000 clones, about 90% found once. This CDR3 has 13 amino acids. The ends lost 6 bases at V and 4 bases at J; junction bases unmatched: 4. CDR1 and CDR2 from the germline V gene are SGHTA and FQGNSA. Study-level points and caveats: Spike-specific TCR breadth ran higher among vaccine recipients than placebo recipients. Reported post-vaccination CD8+ and CD4+ T cell responses to spike showed substantial breadth. Vaccine and placebo groups showed comparable non-spike TCR breadth.

In regard to this clone: What it binds is not known. At the DNA level, this CDR3 is encoded by other sequences in the same sample as well.

This sequence originates from a human donor who had recovered from COVID-19. The sequencing used peripheral blood, collected after recovery from COVID-19. J is TRBJ2-3 and V is TRBV7-2, with TRBD2 matching 7 bases. CDR3 in DNA: TGTGCCAGCAGTTCCCGGGGGGCAGATACGCAGTATTTT. This sequence encodes CASSSRGADTQYF.